Listed below are T cell receptor beta chains from one sample, sequenced in a study of CD8 T cells in Susac syndrome. TCRdb itself ran the immunoSEQ multiplex PCR reads through MiXCR, one entry per CDR3 protein. This table has approximately 120,000 distinct CDR3 sequences, around 94% appearing once. Sequenced material: CD4+ T cells from PBMCs. These TCRs come from a human donor in good health. Each CDR3 is given with its conserved first and last residue. The D gene is left open where the match is weak.

>TRBD1|TRBV2
CASSDRGPVTQYF
>-|TRBV20-1
CSARDPTDTQYF
>TRBD1|TRBV30
CAWSVQGQPQHF
>-|TRBV18
CASSPGAYEQYF
>-|TRBV3-1
CASSQDSTTLSSYNEQFF
>-|TRBV20-1
CSVRGEVARGEQYF
>TRBD2|TRBV7-2
CASSFSGSVSYNEQFF
>-|TRBV10-3
CAISEPPGLGYYGYTF
>-|TRBV25-1
CASSEPSGITEAFF
>TRBD1|TRBV20-1
CSASAPGQGRKMNTEAFF
>-|TRBV20-1
CSATLLNTEAFF
>-|TRBV2
CASGDWTTYNEQFF
>-|TRBV3-1
CASSQGSGQSNQPQHF
>-|TRBV12-3/TRBV12-4
CASSYYEGNEQFF
>-|TRBV5-4
CASSLEVTGRGGYTF
>-|TRBV7-2
CASSLGPAIDTQYF
>TRBD2|TRBV20-1
CSVRLAGGVNEQFF
>-|TRBV28
CASISSRETQYF
>TRBD1|TRBV7-9
CASTPGQVYNEQFF
>-|TRBV7-9
CASSLSWGSGNTIYF
>-|TRBV20-1
CSAPPESKNEQFF
>-|TRBV5-1
CASSPPRTPLSGANVLTF
>-|TRBV6-5
CASSFNAPGVRVF
>TRBD2|TRBV13
CASSTTSGPYYEQYF
>TRBD1|TRBV18
CASSPKTGEPVYGYTF
>-|TRBV20-1
CSARLQEKLFF
>-|TRBV5-4
CASSLSGYEQYF
>-|TRBV5-1
CASTSGVGRTDTQYF
>-|TRBV10-3
CAIRGIQEAFF
>-|TRBV6-5
CASSPSTSSRAYEQYF
>TRBD1|TRBV5-6
CASSRGDRVYIEAFF
>-|TRBV29-1
CSVEAGANVLTF
>-|TRBV18
CASSPPSSSTDTQYF
>-|TRBV3-1
CASSQNSRAEAFF
>TRBD2|TRBV7-2
CASSAQPGGYDTQYF
>-|TRBV12-3/TRBV12-4
CASSFVGDEQYF
>-|TRBV19
CASNLQRGEAFF
>-|TRBV6-2/TRBV6-3
CASSPRRHNQPQHF
>TRBD2|TRBV20-1
CSAKPNTGAGGVTDTQYF
>-|TRBV30
CAWSLYTEQFF
>-|TRBV7-9
CASSRQEPTEAFF
>TRBD2|TRBV20-1
CSASRGRVQYF
>-|TRBV5-1
CASSPDSTAVIQYF
>-|TRBV3-1
CASSQGMAQETQYF
>TRBD2|TRBV6-2/TRBV6-3
CASSGLLAGAYNEQFF
>-|TRBV29-1
CSVVGQNSYGYTF
>TRBD1|TRBV18
CASSEGQGAYGYTF
>-|TRBV7-9
CASSLAGRGGYGYTF